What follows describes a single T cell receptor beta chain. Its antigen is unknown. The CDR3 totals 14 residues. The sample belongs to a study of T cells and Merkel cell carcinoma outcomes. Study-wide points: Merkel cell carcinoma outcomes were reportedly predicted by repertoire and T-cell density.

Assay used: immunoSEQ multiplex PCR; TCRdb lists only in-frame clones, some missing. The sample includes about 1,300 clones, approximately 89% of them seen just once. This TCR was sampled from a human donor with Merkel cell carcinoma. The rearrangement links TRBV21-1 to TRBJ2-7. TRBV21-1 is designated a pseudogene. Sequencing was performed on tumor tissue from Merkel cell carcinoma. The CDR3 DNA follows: TGTGCCCGGGAGGAAGAAAGGGGGCTTTACGAGCAGTACTTC. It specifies CAREEERGLYEQYF.